This entry describes one T cell receptor beta chain. These data originate in a study of blood T cell repertoires in COVID-19. Overall study context: T cells, B-cell-depleted T cells, or PBMCs supplied cDNA or gDNA.

Original data processing: The authors estimated nucleated cell counts from reference gene primer amplification. Produced via immunoSEQ multiplex PCR; TCRdb's table is partial and in-frame only. That table supplies the V and J calls and clone size; D and trimming were determined from the DNA. Here the sample spans roughly 140,000 clones, roughly 80% being singletons. The CDR3 spans 15 residues. Trimming at V came to 4 bases and at J to 5 bases, leaving 6 bases not matched to a gene. CDR1 is SGHVS, CDR2 FQNEAQ, per germline. V usage is TRBV7-8 and J usage is TRBJ2-5; 11 positions agree with TRBD1. The receptor was isolated from a man aged 50 to 59 with active or convalescent COVID-19. Sequenced input: peripheral blood. The CDR3 reads CASSSWGQGEETQYF. CDR3 DNA sequence: TGTGCCAGCAGCTCATGGGGACAGGGGGAGGAGACCCAGTACTTC.